This passage covers 9 T cell receptor beta chains from one sample sequenced in a study of blood T cell repertoires in COVID-19. The repertoire was sequenced with immunoSEQ multiplex PCR; TCRdb's copy has only in-frame clones and lacks some. The table records around 300,000 clones, roughly 90% of them present only once. What was sequenced was peripheral blood. The receptor set was obtained from a young woman with COVID-19, enrolled during active disease.

This chain connects TRBV20-1 to TRBJ2-7; 8 nucleotides match TRBD2. With V trimmed by 3 bases and J by 4 bases, 5 bases remained unmatched. CDR3 size: 13 residues. Germline V gives CDR1 DFQATT, CDR2 SNEGSKA (reference sequence). The CDR3 protein is CSASSGISYEQYF. In DNA form, the CDR3 reads TGCAGTGCTAGTAGCGGGATTTCGTACGAGCAGTACTTC.

V and J are TRBV9 and TRBJ2-4; 11 positions agree with TRBD1. Germline V CDR1 and CDR2: SGDLS, YYNGEE. The junction had 7 bases not matched to a gene; V was cut back by 4 bases and J by 7 bases. The CDR3 has 15 residues. CDR3 coding DNA: TGTGCCAGCAGCCCTAGGGGGACAGGGGGGAACATTCAGTACTTC. Translation: CASSPRGTGGNIQYF.

The table lists this clone with a few counts. The V and J genes are TRBV7-9 and TRBJ2-2, with 8 bases aligning to TRBD1. V lost 6 bases to trimming and J lost 6 bases; unmatched junction nucleotides: 12. The length of the CDR3 is 16 residues. CDR1 SEHNR and CDR2 FQNEAQ come from the germline V gene (reference sequence). The CDR3 nucleotides are TGTGCCAGCAGTAGACAGGGGACGGGGAGATCCGGGGAGCTGTTTTTT. It encodes CASSRQGTGRSGELFF.

The CDR3 nucleotides read TGTGCCAGCAGCGTAGCACTAGCGGGAGGCCCCAATGAGCAGTTCTTC. Protein: CASSVALAGGPNEQFF. The rearrangement uses TRBV9 and TRBJ2-1; 12 positions agree with TRBD2. Germline V gene lookup returns CDR1 SGDLS and CDR2 YYNGEE. The junction had 4 bases not matched to a gene; V was cut back by 0 bases and J by 6 bases. CDR3 length equals 16 residues. Full variable domain (outside the CDR3, taken from reference TRBV9 and TRBJ2-1): DSGVTQTPKHLITATGQRVTLRCSPRSGDLSVYWYQQSLDQGLQFLIQYYNGEERAKGNILERFSAQQFPDLHSELNLSSLELGDSALYFCASSVALAGGPNEQFFGPGTRLTVL.

The rearrangement joins TRBV2 to TRBJ1-2, with 9 nucleotides matching TRBD1. With V trimmed by 5 bases and J by 1 base, 8 bases remained unmatched. The germline V gene encodes CDR1 SNHLY and CDR2 FYNNEI. The length of the CDR3 is 16 residues. The CDR3 sequence: CASSQGTGMNNYGYTF. The CDR3 bases are TGTGCCAGCAGTCAAGGGACAGGGATGAATAACTATGGCTACACCTTC.

This chain links TRBV19 with TRBJ2-1; the D gene is possibly TRBD1 (5 bases). V dropped 10 bases and J dropped 2 bases, with 12 bases sitting between them. The V gene's germline CDR1 is LNHDA and CDR2 SQIVND (reference sequence). The CDR3 is 13 amino acids. The chain's CDR3 is CATARVAYNEQFF. The CDR3 DNA is TGTGCCACTGCCAGGGTGGCCTACAATGAGCAGTTCTTC. The full variable domain, its missing parts supplied by reference TRBV19 and TRBJ2-1, is DGGITQSPKYLFRKEGQNVTLSCEQNLNHDAMYWYRQDPGQGLRLIYYSQIVNDFQKGDIAEGYSVSREKKESFPLTVTSAQKNPTAFYLCATARVAYNEQFFGPGTRLTVL.

V and J are TRBV5-4 and TRBJ1-2; perhaps TRBD1 as D (5 bases). Germline V gives CDR1 SGHNT, CDR2 YYREEE (reference sequence). The V end was cut by 1 base, the J end by 5 bases, with 15 bases between. This CDR3 is 15 amino acids long. In nucleotides, the CDR3 is TGTGCCAGCAGCTTGTCGGGGGTTCCACCTTATGGCTACACCTTC. Amino acids: CASSLSGVPPYGYTF.

The chain has TRBV18 and TRBJ2-5, with D perhaps matching TRBD1 (6 bases). This CDR3 is built from 13 residues. Germline lookup yields CDR1 KGHSH and CDR2 LQKENI. V lost 2 bases and J 3 bases, leaving 7 bases between the germline ends. CDR3 sequence: CASSPRTEETQYF. CDR3 coding DNA: TGTGCCAGCTCACCAAGGACAGAAGAGACCCAGTACTTC. The complete variable domain, with remaining parts taken from reference TRBV18 and TRBJ2-5, reads NAGVMQNPRHLVRRRGQEARLRCSPMKGHSHVYWYRQLPEEGLKFMVYLQKENIIDESGMPKERFSAEFPKEGPSILRIQQVVRGDSAAYFCASSPRTEETQYFGPGTRLLVL.

The V gene is TRBV4-2, the J gene TRBJ1-3; no clear D gene. There are 14 residues in the CDR3. CDR1 and CDR2 (germline): LGHNA, YNFKEQ. Trimming removed 3 bases at V and 0 bases at J, with 6 bases between. The CDR3 DNA reads TGTGCCAGCAGCCAGATCGGCTCTGGAAACACCATATATTTT. Its translation is CASSQIGSGNTIYF.